The sequence of this T cell receptor (beta chain) was determined in a study of response to subunit inactivated influenza vaccine. General study results and limits: Authors suggested seasonal influenza vaccinations each recruit few new T cells.

V shed 0 bases and J shed 0 bases, with 12 bases lying between them. The CDR3 loop spans 16 amino acids. Germline CDR1 is SGHKS and CDR2 is YYEKEE (reference sequence). This clonotype was picked up a small number of times. Its target is unknown. MiXCR was run by TCRdb on the RT-PCR reads, yielding one entry per CDR3 protein. The repertoire holds just over 300,000 distinct CDR3 sequences, with 20% to 25% as singletons. This sample comprised PBMCs from blood, obtained around 22 months after vaccination. The V call is TRBV5-5, the J call TRBJ1-1; maybe TRBD1 (5 bases). The receptor was derived from a man between 50 and 75 years old who received an inactivated influenza vaccine. For the CDR3, the DNA is TGTGCCAGCAGCTTGGTCAACCAGGGAATGAACACTGAAGCTTTCTTT. Its translation is CASSLVNQGMNTEAFF. Variable domain in full (rest from reference TRBV5-5 and TRBJ1-1): DAGVTQSPTHLIKTRGQQVTLRCSPISGHKSVSWYQQVLGQGPQFIFQYYEKEERGRGNFPDRFSARQFPNYSSELNVNALLLGDSALYLCASSLVNQGMNTEAFFGQGTRLTVV.